Listed below are T cell receptor beta chains from one sample, sequenced in a study of blood T cell repertoires in COVID-19. Clones were sequenced by immunoSEQ multiplex PCR, and TCRdb holds only the in-frame ones, with some missing. The table shows 300,000 to 350,000 clones, with around 86% occurring only once. Specimen: PBMCs or T cells enriched from blood (not recorded which). The receptors derive from a middle-aged woman with acute COVID-19. Both conserved end residues are part of each CDR3. The order of the fields is V gene, J gene, D gene, clone size, CDR3 DNA, CDR3 protein. The D gene is left open where the match is weak. Size tells how often a clone was seen (once, few, many) or the class of an expanded clone, and some rows leave it out.

>TRBV9|TRBJ2-3|TRBD1|once
TGTGCCAGCAGCGTAGGTTCAGGGGGCCCCTTCTCCGATACGCAGTATTTT
CASSVGSGGPFSDTQYF
>TRBV21-1|TRBJ2-7|-|-
TGTGCCAGCAGCATTTCAGGGGGACAGGGGATATACGAGCAGTACTTC
CASSISGGQGIYEQYF
>TRBV7-2|TRBJ1-4|TRBD1|-
TGTGCCAGCAGCGCCCAGGGGGCTACTAATGAAAAACTGTTTTTT
CASSAQGATNEKLFF
>TRBV5-7|TRBJ1-5|-|-
TGTGCCATAACGGCTGGGCCCAATCAGCCCCAGCATTTT
CAITAGPNQPQHF
>TRBV15|TRBJ2-7|TRBD1|-
TGTGCCACCAGCTCACGACACAGGGGGCGCGACGAGCAGTACTTC
CATSSRHRGRDEQYF
>TRBV11-1|TRBJ1-4|TRBD1|-
TGTGCCAGCAGGATGACAGGGAAGGATGAAAAACTGTTTTTT
CASRMTGKDEKLFF
>TRBV7-3|TRBJ2-5|TRBD1|-
TGTGCCAGCAGCACGGACAGGGGACCCCAGTACTTC
CASSTDRGPQYF
>TRBV6-5|TRBJ2-7|TRBD1|-
TGTGCCAGCGGCTCGGGACAGGGGTTCCCCTACGAGCAGTACTTC
CASGSGQGFPYEQYF
>TRBV5-6|TRBJ2-1|TRBD1|-
TGTGCCAGCAGCTTGGACAGGGGAAGGGACAATGAGCAGTTCTTC
CASSLDRGRDNEQFF
>TRBV3-1/TRBV3-2|TRBJ1-2|-|-
TGTGCCAGCAGCCAAGAAGTCTCCGGGGTTGGCTACACCTTC
CASSQEVSGVGYTF
>TRBV7-6|TRBJ2-2|-|once
TGTGCCAGCAGCCCCCACAACAGTTTAACGAACACCGGGGAGCTGTTTTTT
CASSPHNSLTNTGELFF
>TRBV27|TRBJ1-2|-|-
TGTGCCAGTTGGGGAGGGATAGCTGGCTACACCTTC
CASWGGIAGYTF
>TRBV12-3/TRBV12-4|TRBJ2-3|TRBD2|-
TGTGCCGGCGGGAGTAGCACAGATACGCAGTATTTT
CAGGSSTDTQYF
>TRBV11-2|TRBJ2-7|-|-
TGTGCCAGCAGCTTAGACAGGGTCTACGAGCAGTACTTC
CASSLDRVYEQYF
>TRBV19|TRBJ2-6|TRBD2|-
TGTGCCAGCGCCAGCGGGGCTTACACCTCTGGGGCCAACGTCCTGACTTTC
CASASGAYTSGANVLTF
>TRBV10-2|TRBJ2-2|TRBD1|-
TGCGCCATATGGACAGGGAGGACCGGGGAGCTGTTTTTT
CAIWTGRTGELFF
>TRBV7-9|TRBJ1-1|-|-
TGTGCCAGCAGCTTAGCGCAGGGGCAGAACACTGAAGCTTTCTTT
CASSLAQGQNTEAFF
>TRBV4-3|TRBJ2-7|TRBD2|-
TGCGCCAGCAGCCAAGAGGCTAGCGGGTCCTACGAGCAGTACTTC
CASSQEASGSYEQYF
>TRBV10-3|TRBJ1-1|-|-
TGTGCCATCAGTCCCACAGGGTATAGGGAGGCTTTCTTT
CAISPTGYREAFF
>TRBV28|TRBJ1-3|-|-
TGTGCCACCCAGCCCGGGAGCCTTCGGGACACCATATATTTT
CATQPGSLRDTIYF
>TRBV7-3|TRBJ2-1|TRBD2|-
TGTGCCAGCAGCTTCCTAGCGGGAGGGGGGCCCAATGAGCAGTTCTTC
CASSFLAGGGPNEQFF
>TRBV6-1|TRBJ1-4|-|-
TGTGCCAGCAGTGAACCGGGGGGGCCTAATGAAAAACTGTTTTTT
CASSEPGGPNEKLFF
>TRBV4-2|TRBJ1-5|-|-
TGTGCCAGCAGCCAAGACAGGGCCACAAATCAGCCCCAGCATTTT
CASSQDRATNQPQHF
>TRBV2|TRBJ1-5|-|-
TGTGCCAGCAGTGTCCAGGGGAATAGCAATCAGCCCCAGCATTTT
CASSVQGNSNQPQHF
>TRBV3-1/TRBV3-2|TRBJ2-5|-|-
TGTGCCAGCAGCCAGTGGGGGGCAGGGGGAGAGACCCAGTACTTC
CASSQWGAGGETQYF
>TRBV10-2|TRBJ1-1|-|-
TGCGCCAGCAGTCCTGATAGAGAAGCTTTCTTT
CASSPDREAFF
>TRBV29-1|TRBJ2-5|-|-
TGCAGCGTTCGACTACCTCAAGAGACCCAGTACTTC
CSVRLPQETQYF
>TRBV2|TRBJ2-1|-|-
TGTGCCAGCAGTGGTATGGCCAATGAGCAGTTCTTC
CASSGMANEQFF
>TRBV5-1|TRBJ2-4|TRBD1|-
TGCGCCAGCAGCTTGGAGGGACAGCTAAACATTCAGTACTTC
CASSLEGQLNIQYF
>TRBV18|TRBJ1-5|TRBD1|-
TGTGCCAGCTCACGGGACAGTTATAGCAATCAGCCCCAGCATTTT
CASSRDSYSNQPQHF
>TRBV19|TRBJ1-4|TRBD1|-
TGTGCCAGTAGTACAGGGGGATATGGAGAAAAACTGTTTTTT
CASSTGGYGEKLFF
>TRBV6-5|TRBJ1-5|-|-
TGTGCCAGCAGTTATCGGGGGAATCAGCCCCAGCATTTT
CASSYRGNQPQHF
>TRBV29-1|TRBJ2-3|TRBD1|once
TGCAGCGTTGATGGTCTCGGCAGGGGGCGCATTACGCAGTATTTT
CSVDGLGRGRITQYF
>TRBV18|TRBJ1-6|TRBD1|few
TGTGCCAGCTCACCACTACCACCACAGGGGAGCTCCTATAATTCACCCCTCCACTTT
CASSPLPPQGSSYNSPLHF
>TRBV11-3|TRBJ2-3|-|-
TGTGCCAGCAGCTTAAACGGACTGGCCCCTACGCAGTATTTT
CASSLNGLAPTQYF
>TRBV5-1|TRBJ2-3|TRBD2|-
TGCGCCAGCAGGGCGGGAGTGGGTGGAGATACGCAGTATTTT
CASRAGVGGDTQYF
>TRBV7-2|TRBJ1-5|-|-
TGTGCCAGCAGCTTAGTGGGGGGGAATAGCAATCAGCCCCAGCATTTT
CASSLVGGNSNQPQHF
>TRBV7-2|TRBJ1-5|TRBD1|-
TGTGCCAGCAGCTACAGGACAGGTAACAATCAGCCCCAGCATTTT
CASSYRTGNNQPQHF
>TRBV7-3|TRBJ1-1|TRBD1|-
TGTGCCAGCAGCTTTCTCACCCGTTTGGACGGACAGGGTATCCCTGAAGCTTTCTTT
CASSFLTRLDGQGIPEAFF
>TRBV29-1|TRBJ2-7|-|once
TGCAGCGTTGCTGGCAGGGCCTACGAGCAGTACTTC
CSVAGRAYEQYF
>TRBV6-5|TRBJ2-4|-|-
TGTGCCAGCAGTCGTCAGGGCGACATTCAGTACTTC
CASSRQGDIQYF
>TRBV9|TRBJ2-1|TRBD2|-
TGTGCCAGCAGCCCGAGGGAAGGACTAGCCTACAATGAGCAGTTCTTC
CASSPREGLAYNEQFF
>TRBV2|TRBJ1-3|TRBD1|few
TGTGCCAGCAGTGAAGGGACAGGCAACTCTGGAAACACCATATATTTT
CASSEGTGNSGNTIYF
>TRBV2|TRBJ1-5|-|-
TGTGCCAGCAGTGGGTGGAGGGTAGCCCATCAGCCCCAGCATTTT
CASSGWRVAHQPQHF
>TRBV13|TRBJ1-5|-|-
TGTGCCAGCAGCTTAGGACGGGTCAATCAGCCCCAGCATTTT
CASSLGRVNQPQHF
>TRBV7-3|TRBJ2-2|TRBD2|once
TGTGCCAGCAGCCCGACTAGCGGGAATACCGGGGAGCTGTTTTTT
CASSPTSGNTGELFF
>TRBV7-2|TRBJ2-5|TRBD1|-
TGTGCCAGCAGCCCTGAGACAGGGTGGTTCGAGACCCAGTACTTC
CASSPETGWFETQYF
>TRBV14|TRBJ2-7|TRBD2|-
TGTGCCAGCAGCCAACTAGCGGGAAACTACGAGCAGTACTTC
CASSQLAGNYEQYF
>TRBV5-1|TRBJ1-4|-|-
TGCGCCAGCAGAGTGACGGACTCAACAACTAATGAAAAACTGTTTTTT
CASRVTDSTTNEKLFF
>TRBV5-4|TRBJ2-5|-|-
TGTGCCAGCAGCTTATGGGGCATAGAGACCCAGTACTTC
CASSLWGIETQYF
>TRBV5-1|TRBJ2-5|TRBD2|-
TGCGCCAGCTCCGCTAGCGGAGAGACCCAGTACTTC
CASSASGETQYF
>TRBV12-3/TRBV12-4|TRBJ1-2|-|once
TGTGCCAGCAGTCCGTTCCGGGACTATGGCTACACCTTC
CASSPFRDYGYTF
>TRBV12-3/TRBV12-4|TRBJ2-7|-|-
TGTGCCAGCAGCTTAACAGGTGTTTACGAGCAGTACTTC
CASSLTGVYEQYF
>TRBV5-4|TRBJ2-3|TRBD2|-
TGTGCCAGCAGCTTTCGACTAGCGGGGGATCGCACAGATACGCAGTATTTT
CASSFRLAGDRTDTQYF
>TRBV25-1|TRBJ2-1|TRBD1|-
TGTGCCAGCAGTGAAAGACAGGGCCGATACAATGAGCAGTTCTTC
CASSERQGRYNEQFF
>TRBV6-2/TRBV6-3|TRBJ2-2|TRBD2|-
TGTGCCAGCAGTTACTCGATCCCAGCGGGGTTCGGGGAGCTGTTTTTT
CASSYSIPAGFGELFF
>TRBV4-3|TRBJ1-5|-|-
TGCGCCAGCAGCCAAGATCGCGAGGGCGGACCGAATCAGCCCCAGCATTTT
CASSQDREGGPNQPQHF